The T cell receptor beta chain under discussion was sequenced for a study of blood T cell repertoires in COVID-19. The wider study: Acute and convalescent COVID-19 specimens originated in the United States, Italy and Spain. The cDNA or gDNA used as material had been derived from T cells, B-cell-depleted T cells, or PBMCs.

V dropped 8 bases and J dropped 2; count of bases not matched to a gene: 9. The CDR3 has 16 residues. CDR1 is MDHEN and CDR2 is SYDVKM in the germline V gene. In the authors' methods: Researchers report that nucleated cell counts were estimated from reference gene primer amplification. The data were produced by immunoSEQ multiplex PCR, yet TCRdb's version contains in-frame clones alone and is incomplete. D and trimming come from the DNA, and the V and J calls and clone size come from that table. Of tens of thousands of clones in the sample, 65% to 85% were seen once. V gene TRBV28 combines with J gene TRBJ1-4, with TRBD1 matching 9 bases. Specimen: peripheral blood. This TCR was sampled from a man between 65 and 79 years old with COVID-19, enrolled during active disease. This CDR3 is CASLTGQGRTNEKLFF. The CDR3 region has the DNA TGTGCCAGCCTGACGGGACAGGGCCGTACTAATGAAAAACTGTTTTTT.